Sequencing of this T cell receptor (beta chain) was carried out in a study of T-cell memory formation after mild COVID-19. The wider study: Clusters of TCRs were largely donor specific. Study results and caveats: Clones contracting across day 15 to 85 had a balanced CD4/CD8 profile; later expanding clones leaned CD4+.

Each CDR3 protein gets one entry after TCRdb re-called the 5' RACE reads with MiXCR. The sample carries fewer than 250,000 distinct CDR3 sequences, about 10% recorded once. The CDR3 sequence is 14 residues long. Trimming pared 7 bases from V and 0 bases from J, leaving 13 bases between. With regard to this clonotype: The antigen remains unidentified.

The sequenced sample was PBMCs or a T cell subset sorted from them (not recorded which). The sequence derives from a man between 18 and 29 years old who had mild COVID-19 (a few samples of this study predate the infection). Cell type and time point are not known. The V gene is TRBV12-3 or TRBV12-4, the J gene TRBJ2-7, with TRBD1 as a possible D gene (6 bases). This CDR3 reads CASTPRGFSYEQYF. CDR3 bases: TGTGCCAGCACACCGAGGGGGTTCTCCTACGAGCAGTACTTC.